The 18 T cell receptor beta chains given below trace back to one sample, sequenced in a study of shared clonotypes between healthy human individuals. Libraries were prepared by immunoSEQ multiplex PCR; TCRdb keeps only in-frame clonotypes and omits some of them. Here the sample spans 1.4 million to 1.5 million clones, approximately 96% being singletons. Sample: naive CD4+ T cells sorted from blood. Subset given: CD45RA+ positively selected. The receptors stem from a man aged 25-40 years in good health.

The chain recombines TRBV25-1 with TRBJ1-4, with D maybe TRBD1 (6 bases). This CDR3 has 14 residues. The V and J ends lost 3 bases and 8 bases respectively, with 13 bases between them. Germline CDR1 and CDR2: MGHDK and SYGVNS. CDR3 sequence (DNA): TGTGCCAGCAGTGATGGAGGGGGGGAGGAAAAACTGTTTTTT. Encoded protein: CASSDGGGEEKLFF. Full variable domain (outside the CDR3, taken from reference TRBV25-1 and TRBJ1-4): EADIYQTPRYLVIGTGKKITLECSQTMGHDKMYWYQQDPGMELHLIHYSYGVNSTEKGDLSSESTVSRIRTEHFPLTLESARPSHTSQYLCASSDGGGEEKLFFGSGTQLSVL.

The rearrangement uses TRBV14 and TRBJ2-1; tentative D call: TRBD2 (5 bases). The CDR3 covers 17 residues. Germline V CDR1 and CDR2: SGHDN, FVKESK. The germline V and J ends were trimmed by 1 base and 1 base, with 14 bases remaining between them. CDR3 loop: CASSQGGLAKSYNEQFF. The CDR3 DNA reads as TGTGCCAGCAGCCAAGGAGGGCTAGCTAAATCCTACAATGAGCAGTTCTTC.

The chain recombines TRBV4-3 with TRBJ2-5; D might be TRBD1 (6 bases). Germline V gene lookup returns CDR1 LGHNA and CDR2 YSLEER. The V end was cut by 0 bases, the J end by 5 bases, with 13 bases between. The length of the CDR3 is 15 residues. In nucleotides, the CDR3 is TGCGCCAGCAGCCAAGAGGGGGCTGAAGGGGAGACCCAGTACTTC. It is translated as CASSQEGAEGETQYF.

V is TRBV29-1 and J is TRBJ2-4; 9 bases line up with TRBD1. V shed 3 bases and J 6 bases; nucleotides not matched to a gene: 12. Germline V gene data show CDR1 as SQVTM and CDR2 as ANQGSEA. This CDR3 has 16 amino acids. CDR3 sequence reads: CSVEHGQGIIGNIQYF. The CDR3 DNA is TGCAGCGTTGAGCACGGACAGGGGATAATTGGAAACATTCAGTACTTC. The whole variable domain, remainder taken from reference TRBV29-1 and TRBJ2-4, is SAVISQKPSRDICQRGTSLTIQCQVDSQVTMMFWYRQQPGQSLTLIATANQGSEATYESGFVIDKFPISRPNLTFSTLTVSNMSPEDSSIYLCSVEHGQGIIGNIQYFGAGTRLSVL.

This chain joins TRBV27 and TRBJ2-2; 12 nucleotides agree with TRBD2. Germline values: CDR1 MNHEY, CDR2 SMNVEV (reference sequence). V trimming: 3 bases; J trimming: 8 bases; junction bases outside the gene matches: 10. This CDR3 is built from 17 residues. This chain's CDR3 is CASSFASGRALGGELFF. CDR3 nucleotide sequence: TGTGCCAGCAGTTTCGCTAGCGGGAGGGCCCTAGGTGGGGAGCTGTTTTTT.

The chain joins TRBV27 to TRBJ2-5, with D uncertain. Germline loops: CDR1 MNHEY, CDR2 SMNVEV (reference sequence). Trimming pared 2 bases from V and 7 bases from J, leaving 14 bases between. The CDR3 is 14 residues long. The CDR3 DNA is TGTGCCAGCAGTTTAGAGATGGCTATCGGGACCCAGTACTTC. This gives the protein CASSLEMAIGTQYF.

The gene calls are TRBV5-1 and TRBJ2-7; possibly TRBD1 or TRBD2 for D (5 bases each). Germline V gene sequence: CDR1 SGHRS, CDR2 YFSETQ. With 0 bases removed from V and 0 bases from J, the gap between germline ends came to 10 bases. CDR3 length equals 15 residues. In DNA form, the CDR3 reads TGCGCCAGCAGCTTGGCCGAAGGGACCTCCTACGAGCAGTACTTC. Protein product: CASSLAEGTSYEQYF.

A note on this clone: The junction and the germline gene differ at one end; a read error may be behind it. This chain joins TRBV6-5 and TRBJ2-7, with D possibly TRBD2 on 7 matching bases. The CDR3 is made up of 16 amino acids. CDR1 and CDR2 (germline): MNHEY, SVGAGI. For the CDR3, the DNA is TGTGCCACCAGTTCGCCGTGGGGGGGCTCCTACTACGAGCAGTACTTC. Residues: CATSSPWGGSYYEQYF.

This clone occurred a few times. The V gene is TRBV6-5, the J gene TRBJ2-7, with D possibly TRBD2 on 5 matching bases. The V and J ends lost 5 bases and 2 bases respectively, with 10 bases between them. CDR3 length equals 13 residues. CDR1 MNHEY and CDR2 SVGAGI come from the germline V gene. The CDR3 is CASSPGTAYEQYF. CDR3 nucleotide sequence: TGTGCCAGCAGTCCGGGAACTGCCTACGAGCAGTACTTC.

V and J are TRBV19 and TRBJ2-2, with 7 bases matching TRBD2. Germline CDR1 reads LNHDA; CDR2 reads SQIVND (reference sequence). The CDR3 has 16 amino acids. Trimming took 9 bases from V and 5 from J; bases not matched to a gene: 15. CDR3 loop: CASKARGSVLTGELFF. Written as DNA, the CDR3 is TGTGCCAGCAAAGCACGCGGGAGTGTGTTGACCGGGGAGCTGTTTTTT.

The genes are TRBV5-6 and TRBJ2-7, with 9 bases identical to TRBD2. Trimming cost V 4 bases and J 3 bases; bases outside gene matches: 8. The germline gives CDR1 SGHDT, CDR2 YYEEEE. The CDR3 has 15 amino acids. The CDR3 reads CASSIEGLAHYEQYF. CDR3 nucleotides: TGTGCCAGCAGCATAGAGGGACTAGCTCACTACGAGCAGTACTTC.

V is TRBV5-1 and J is TRBJ2-7; 11 bases are shared with TRBD2. There are 15 residues in the CDR3. Losses at the gene ends were 4 bases for V and 4 bases for J; bases not matched to a gene: 7. Germline V CDR1 and CDR2: SGHRS, YFSETQ. The CDR3 protein is CASSPLAGGPYEQYF. The CDR3 DNA is TGCGCCAGCAGCCCGTTAGCGGGAGGGCCATACGAGCAGTACTTC.

The chain is built from TRBV7-2 and TRBJ2-5, with D perhaps matching TRBD1 (7 bases). The CDR3 is 14 residues long. V lost 5 bases to trimming and J lost 10 bases, with 20 bases between them. Germline V gene lookup returns CDR1 SGHTA and CDR2 FQGNSA. The CDR3 region has the DNA TGTGCCAGCAGCCTGGGACAGAACCTCGGGGGCCAGTACTTC. Protein product: CASSLGQNLGGQYF.

This clone was counted a single time. CDR3 in amino acids: CAISELASGAKSSYNEQFF. The CDR3 bases are TGTGCCATCAGTGAGTTGGCTAGCGGGGCAAAAAGCTCCTACAATGAGCAGTTCTTC. V gene TRBV10-3 combines with J gene TRBJ2-1, with 9 positions matching TRBD2. Germline lookup yields CDR1 ENHRY and CDR2 SYGVKD. CDR3 length: 19 residues. V shed 1 base, J shed 0 bases, and the junction held 10 bases outside the gene matches.

The V call is TRBV27, the J call TRBJ2-7; maybe TRBD1 (5 bases). V was pared by 4 bases and J by 0 bases, with 13 bases between. Germline values: CDR1 MNHEY, CDR2 SMNVEV (reference sequence). This CDR3 comprises 15 residues. The CDR3 coding sequence is TGTGCCAGCAGTTCCAGACAGACAAACTCCTACGAGCAGTACTTC. The encoded protein is CASSSRQTNSYEQYF.

The chain links TRBV6-1 to TRBJ2-2; possibly TRBD2 for D (5 bases). The CDR3 covers 14 residues. Trimming took off 4 bases at V and 6 bases at J, with 12 bases between the two ends. The germline V gene has CDR1 MNHNS and CDR2 SASEGT. Written as DNA, the CDR3 is TGTGCCAGCAGTGCGGCTAGCTCACCCGGGGAGCTGTTTTTT. It translates to CASSAASSPGELFF.

The chain combines TRBV6-4 with TRBJ2-5, with a possible D match to TRBD2 (5 bases). Germline loops: CDR1 MRHNA, CDR2 SNTAGT. The CDR3 consists of 13 residues. Trimming took 10 bases from V and 2 from J, leaving 14 bases between them. The DNA of the CDR3 is TGTGCCACCAGAGGACTTCATCAAGAGACCCAGTACTTC. Protein sequence: CATRGLHQETQYF.

This rearrangement joins TRBV5-5 to TRBJ2-1; tentative D call: TRBD2 (6 bases). This CDR3 contains 15 residues. Trimming removed 4 bases at V and 5 bases at J, with 16 bases between. The germline V gene encodes CDR1 SGHKS and CDR2 YYEKEE (reference sequence). CDR3 coding DNA: TGTGCCAGCAGCCAGGGACTGGGGATACACAATGAGCAGTTCTTC. This gives the protein CASSQGLGIHNEQFF.